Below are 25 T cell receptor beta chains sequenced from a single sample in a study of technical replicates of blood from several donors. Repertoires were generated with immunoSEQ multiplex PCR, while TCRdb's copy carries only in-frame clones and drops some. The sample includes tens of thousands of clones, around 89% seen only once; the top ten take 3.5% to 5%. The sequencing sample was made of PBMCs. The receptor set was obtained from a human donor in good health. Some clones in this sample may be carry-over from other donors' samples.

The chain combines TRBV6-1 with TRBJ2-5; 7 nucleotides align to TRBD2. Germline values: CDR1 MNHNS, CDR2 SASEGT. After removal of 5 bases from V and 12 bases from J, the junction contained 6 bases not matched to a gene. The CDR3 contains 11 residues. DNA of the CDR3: TGTGCCAGCAGTAACGGACTAGGGGAGTACTTC. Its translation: CASSNGLGEYF.

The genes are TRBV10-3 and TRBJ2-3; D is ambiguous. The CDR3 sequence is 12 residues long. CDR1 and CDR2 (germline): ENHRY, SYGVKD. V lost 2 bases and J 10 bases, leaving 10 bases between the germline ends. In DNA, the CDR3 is TGTGCCATCAGTGAGGGTCGAGTTCCGCAGTATTTT. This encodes CAISEGRVPQYF.

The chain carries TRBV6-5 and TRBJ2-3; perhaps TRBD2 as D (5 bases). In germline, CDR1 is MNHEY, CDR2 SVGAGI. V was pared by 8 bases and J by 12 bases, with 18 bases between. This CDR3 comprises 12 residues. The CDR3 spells CASGPGEREQYF. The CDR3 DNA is TGTGCCAGCGGTCCCGGGGAAAGGGAACAGTATTTT.

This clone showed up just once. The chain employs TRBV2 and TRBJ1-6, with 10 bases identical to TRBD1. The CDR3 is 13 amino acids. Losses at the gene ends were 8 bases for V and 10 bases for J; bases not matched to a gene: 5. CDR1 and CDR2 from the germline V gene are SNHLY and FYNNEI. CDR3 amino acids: CASRGQGSSPLHF. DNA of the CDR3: TGTGCCAGCCGGGGACAGGGGAGCTCACCCCTCCACTTT.

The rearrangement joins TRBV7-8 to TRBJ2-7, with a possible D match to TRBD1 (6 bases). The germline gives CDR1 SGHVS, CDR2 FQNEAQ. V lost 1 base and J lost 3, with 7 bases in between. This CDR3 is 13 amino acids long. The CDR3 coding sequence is TGTGCCAGCAGCTTAGGGGGGCACTACGAGCAGTACTTC. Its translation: CASSLGGHYEQYF. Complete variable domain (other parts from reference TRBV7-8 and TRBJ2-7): GAGVSQSPRYKVAKRGQDVALRCDPISGHVSLFWYQQALGQGPEFLTYFQNEAQLDKSGLPSDRFFAERPEGSVSTLKIQRTQQEDSAVYLCASSLGGHYEQYFGPGTRLTVT.

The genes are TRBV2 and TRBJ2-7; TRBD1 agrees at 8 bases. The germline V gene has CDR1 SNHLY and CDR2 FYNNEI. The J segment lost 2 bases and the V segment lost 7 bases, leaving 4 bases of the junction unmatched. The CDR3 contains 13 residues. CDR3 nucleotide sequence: TGTGCCAGCAACCGGGACAGGACCTACGAGCAGTACTTC. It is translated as CASNRDRTYEQYF.

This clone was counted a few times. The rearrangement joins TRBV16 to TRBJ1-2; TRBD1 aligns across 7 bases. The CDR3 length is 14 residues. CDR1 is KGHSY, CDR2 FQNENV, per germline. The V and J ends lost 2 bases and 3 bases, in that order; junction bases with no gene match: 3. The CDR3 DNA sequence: TGTGCCAGCAGCCAAGGGACAGCCCACTATGGCTACACCTTC. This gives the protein CASSQGTAHYGYTF.

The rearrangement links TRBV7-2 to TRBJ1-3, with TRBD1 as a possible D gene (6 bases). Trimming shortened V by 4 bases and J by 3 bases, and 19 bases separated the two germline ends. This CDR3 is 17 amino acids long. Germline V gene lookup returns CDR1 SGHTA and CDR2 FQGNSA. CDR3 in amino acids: CASSSAQGGVSGNTIYF. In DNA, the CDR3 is TGTGCCAGCAGCTCAGCCCAAGGGGGAGTAAGTGGAAACACCATATATTTT.

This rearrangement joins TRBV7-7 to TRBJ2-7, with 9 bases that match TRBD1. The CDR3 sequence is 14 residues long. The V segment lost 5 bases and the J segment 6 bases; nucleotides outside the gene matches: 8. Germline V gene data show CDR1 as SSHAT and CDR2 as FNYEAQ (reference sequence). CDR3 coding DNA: TGTGCCAGCAGCCTCCGGGACAGGGTTGGCGAGCAGTACTTC. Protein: CASSLRDRVGEQYF.

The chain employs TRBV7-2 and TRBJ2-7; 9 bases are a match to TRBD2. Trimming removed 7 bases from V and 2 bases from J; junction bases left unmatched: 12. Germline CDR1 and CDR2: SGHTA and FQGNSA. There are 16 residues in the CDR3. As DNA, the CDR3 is TGTGCCAGCACCCCTTGGGGGCGGGGGGGAGCCTACGAGCAGTACTTC. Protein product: CASTPWGRGGAYEQYF.

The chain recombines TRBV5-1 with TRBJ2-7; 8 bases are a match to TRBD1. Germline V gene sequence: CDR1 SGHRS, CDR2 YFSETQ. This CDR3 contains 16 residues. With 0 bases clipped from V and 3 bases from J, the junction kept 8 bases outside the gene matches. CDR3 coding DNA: TGCGCCAGCAGCTTGGGCCACCCGGGACAGGTCTACGAGCAGTACTTC. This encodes CASSLGHPGQVYEQYF.

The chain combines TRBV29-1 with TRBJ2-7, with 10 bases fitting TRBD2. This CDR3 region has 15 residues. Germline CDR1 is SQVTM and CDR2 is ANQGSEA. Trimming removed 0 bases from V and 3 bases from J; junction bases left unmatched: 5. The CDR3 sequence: CSVEDRASGSYEQYF. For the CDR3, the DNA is TGCAGCGTTGAAGATCGGGCTAGCGGGAGCTACGAGCAGTACTTC.

DNA for the CDR3: TGCGCCAGCAGCTTGGGGACAGGCGTCGGGACTGAAGCTTTCTTT. Translated, it gives CASSLGTGVGTEAFF. The V call is TRBV5-1, the J call TRBJ1-1, with TRBD1 matching over 7 bases. Germline V gives CDR1 SGHRS, CDR2 YFSETQ. The CDR3 has 15 residues. Trimming removed 0 bases from V and 5 bases from J; junction bases left unmatched: 7.

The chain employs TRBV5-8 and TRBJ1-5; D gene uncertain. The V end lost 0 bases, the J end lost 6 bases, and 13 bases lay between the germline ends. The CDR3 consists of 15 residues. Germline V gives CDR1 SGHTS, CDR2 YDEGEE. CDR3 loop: CASSLGFGDGQPQHF. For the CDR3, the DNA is TGTGCCAGCAGCTTGGGATTCGGGGATGGTCAGCCCCAGCATTTT.

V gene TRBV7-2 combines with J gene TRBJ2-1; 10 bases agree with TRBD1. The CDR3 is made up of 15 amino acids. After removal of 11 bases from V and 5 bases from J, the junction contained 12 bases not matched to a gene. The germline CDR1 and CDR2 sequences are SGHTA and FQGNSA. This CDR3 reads CAGTSGTGVNNEQFF. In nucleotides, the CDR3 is TGTGCCGGAACATCCGGGACAGGGGTCAACAATGAGCAGTTCTTC.

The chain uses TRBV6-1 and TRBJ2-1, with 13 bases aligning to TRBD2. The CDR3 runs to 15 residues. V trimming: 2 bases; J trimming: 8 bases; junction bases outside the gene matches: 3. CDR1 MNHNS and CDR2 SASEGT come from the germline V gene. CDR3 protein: CASSERTSGRDEQFF. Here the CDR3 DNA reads TGTGCCAGCAGTGAACGGACTAGCGGGAGAGATGAGCAGTTCTTC.

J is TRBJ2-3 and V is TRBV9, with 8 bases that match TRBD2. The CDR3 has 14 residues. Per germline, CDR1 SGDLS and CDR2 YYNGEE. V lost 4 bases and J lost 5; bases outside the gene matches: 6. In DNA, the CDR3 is TGTGCCAGCAGCCCCCCAGCGGGGGAAGATACGCAGTATTTT. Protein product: CASSPPAGEDTQYF.

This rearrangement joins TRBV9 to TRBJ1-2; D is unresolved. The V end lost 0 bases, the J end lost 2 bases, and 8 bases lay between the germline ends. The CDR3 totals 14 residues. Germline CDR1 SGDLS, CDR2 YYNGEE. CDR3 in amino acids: CASSVGTENYGYTF. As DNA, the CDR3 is TGTGCCAGCAGCGTAGGAACAGAGAACTATGGCTACACCTTC. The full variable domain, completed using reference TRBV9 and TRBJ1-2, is DSGVTQTPKHLITATGQRVTLRCSPRSGDLSVYWYQQSLDQGLQFLIQYYNGEERAKGNILERFSAQQFPDLHSELNLSSLELGDSALYFCASSVGTENYGYTFGSGTRLTVV.

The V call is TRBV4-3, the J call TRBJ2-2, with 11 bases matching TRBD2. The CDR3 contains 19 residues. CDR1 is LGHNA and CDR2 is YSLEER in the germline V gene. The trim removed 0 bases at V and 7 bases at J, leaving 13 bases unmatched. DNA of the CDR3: TGCGCCAGCAGCCAAGATGTCACTAGCGGGAGCATGGGTAACGGGGAGCTGTTTTTT. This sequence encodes CASSQDVTSGSMGNGELFF.

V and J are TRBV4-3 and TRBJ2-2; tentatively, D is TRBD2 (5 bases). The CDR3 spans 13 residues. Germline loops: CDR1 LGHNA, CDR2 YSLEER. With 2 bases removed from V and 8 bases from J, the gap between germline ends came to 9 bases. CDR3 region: CASSQYPGGELFF. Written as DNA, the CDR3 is TGCGCCAGCAGCCAATACCCGGGGGGGGAGCTGTTTTTT.

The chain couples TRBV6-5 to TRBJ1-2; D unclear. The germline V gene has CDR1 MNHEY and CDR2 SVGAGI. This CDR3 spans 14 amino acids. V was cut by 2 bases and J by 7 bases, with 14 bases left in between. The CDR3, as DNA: TGTGCCAGCAGTTACACGGCAGGCGGAGGTGGCTACACCTTC. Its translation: CASSYTAGGGGYTF.

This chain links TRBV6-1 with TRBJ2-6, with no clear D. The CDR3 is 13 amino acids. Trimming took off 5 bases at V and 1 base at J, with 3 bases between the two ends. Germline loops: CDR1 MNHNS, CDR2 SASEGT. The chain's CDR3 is CASSSSGANVLTF. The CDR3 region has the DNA TGTGCCAGCAGTTCTTCTGGGGCCAACGTCCTGACTTTC.

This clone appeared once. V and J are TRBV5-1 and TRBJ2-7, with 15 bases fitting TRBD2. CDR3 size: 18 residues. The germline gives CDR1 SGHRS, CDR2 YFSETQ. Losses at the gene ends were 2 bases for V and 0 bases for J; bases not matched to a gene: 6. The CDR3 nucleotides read TGCGCCAGCAGCTTAGGGACTAGCGGGGGGAACCCCTCCTACGAGCAGTACTTC. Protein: CASSLGTSGGNPSYEQYF. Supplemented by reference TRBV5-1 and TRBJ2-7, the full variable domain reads KAGVTQTPRYLIKTRGQQVTLSCSPISGHRSVSWYQQTPGQGLQFLFEYFSETQRNKGNFPGRFSGRQFSNSRSEMNVSTLELGDSALYLCASSLGTSGGNPSYEQYFGPGTRLTVT.

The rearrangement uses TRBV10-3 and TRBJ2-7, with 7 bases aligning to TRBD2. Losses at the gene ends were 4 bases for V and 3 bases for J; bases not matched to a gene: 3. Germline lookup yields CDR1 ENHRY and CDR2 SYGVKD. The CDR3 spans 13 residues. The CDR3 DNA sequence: TGTGCCATCAGTGTGGGCGGGAGCTACGAGCAGTACTTC. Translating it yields CAISVGGSYEQYF.

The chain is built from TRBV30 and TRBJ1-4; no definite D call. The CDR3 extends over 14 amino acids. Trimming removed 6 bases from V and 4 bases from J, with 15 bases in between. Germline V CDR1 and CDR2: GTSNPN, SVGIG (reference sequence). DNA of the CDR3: TGTGCCTGTCCCCGGAGGTCGGGTAATGAAAAACTGTTTTTT. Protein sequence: CACPRRSGNEKLFF.